The rows below give T cell receptor beta chains drawn from one sample of a study of blood T cell repertoires in COVID-19. Sequencing was performed with immunoSEQ multiplex PCR; in TCRdb, only in-frame clones are kept and a portion is missing. The table records roughly 100,000 clones, roughly 72% of them present only once. Material for sequencing was peripheral blood. These receptors all come from an elderly man with acute or convalescent COVID-19. The CDR3 runs from the conserved cysteine through the conserved F or W. Each record gives: V gene, clone size, J gene, D gene, CDR3 DNA, CDR3 protein. The D gene is left open where the match is weak. For some rows the clone size is stated as once, few or many, or as a class when expanded; others skip it.

TRBV4-3	few	TRBJ1-2	TRBD1	TGCGCCAGCAGCCTACAGGGGGCAGACGGCTACACCTTC	CASSLQGADGYTF
TRBV19	.	TRBJ1-4	.	TGTGCCAGCCAACGGGGGTATGAAAAACTGTTTTTT	CASQRGYEKLFF
TRBV7-3	.	TRBJ1-1	TRBD1	TGTGCCAGCAGCACCCAACAGGGGACTGAAGCTTTCTTT	CASSTQQGTEAFF
TRBV2	.	TRBJ1-1	TRBD1	TGTGCCAGCAGTGCAGGACAGGGGCTCGGTGAAGCTTTCTTT	CASSAGQGLGEAFF
TRBV19	.	TRBJ2-3	.	TGTGCCAGTCAGGACACGGATACGCAGTATTTT	CASQDTDTQYF
TRBV18	few	TRBJ1-4	.	TGTGCCAGCTCACCAGGGAGGGGCGAAAAACTGTTTTTT	CASSPGRGEKLFF
TRBV7-8	.	TRBJ2-3	TRBD1	TGTGCCAGCAGCGGCCGGGACAGGGAGTTTAGCACAGATACGCAGTATTTT	CASSGRDREFSTDTQYF
TRBV10-3	.	TRBJ1-1	.	TGTGCCATCAGTTTAGACCGGGACACTGAAGCTTTCTTT	CAISLDRDTEAFF
TRBV7-2	once	TRBJ2-7	.	TGTGCCAGCTCTTCAGTCGGGCTAGCGACTTCCTACGAGCAGTACTTC	CASSSVGLATSYEQYF
TRBV11-3	once	TRBJ2-1	TRBD2	TGTGCCAGCAGTTATACCGGGCTAGCGGACCACAATGAGCAGTTCTTC	CASSYTGLADHNEQFF
TRBV27	many	TRBJ1-1	TRBD1	TGTGCCAGCAGTTCTAGCTGGACAGGGCACACTGAAGCTTTCTTT	CASSSSWTGHTEAFF
TRBV4-3	.	TRBJ2-3	TRBD2	TGCGCCAGCAGCCAAGATGCGGGAGGAACAGATACGCAGTATTTT	CASSQDAGGTDTQYF
TRBV2	few	TRBJ2-7	TRBD2	TGTGCCAGCAGGGCTAGCGGGGGATCCTACGAGCAGTACTTC	CASRASGGSYEQYF
TRBV6-5	.	TRBJ1-3	.	TGTGCCAGCCGTCCAGAATCTGGAAACACCATATATTTT	CASRPESGNTIYF
TRBV10-3	.	TRBJ2-3	TRBD1	TGTGCCATCAGGACCGGACAGGGGATCACAGATACGCAGTATTTT	CAIRTGQGITDTQYF
TRBV5-1	.	TRBJ2-3	.	TGCGCCAGCAGCGCCAAACGACAGGAATTTAGCACAGATACGCAGTATTTT	CASSAKRQEFSTDTQYF
TRBV7-9	.	TRBJ2-3	.	TGTGCCAGCAGCTTAGTCGGAGCTACAGATACGCAGTATTTT	CASSLVGATDTQYF
TRBV5-6	few	TRBJ1-6	.	TGTGCCAGCAGCTTGCAGGGGATTAATTCACCCCTCCACTTT	CASSLQGINSPLHF
TRBV11-2	.	TRBJ1-3	.	TGTGCCAGCAGCTCCCAGACTCCCAGATCTGGAAACACCATATATTTT	CASSSQTPRSGNTIYF